A single sample is the source of the 20 T cell receptor beta chains below, sequenced in a study of T cells in Graves' hyperthyroidism and ophthalmopathy. RNA transcripts yielded amplified TCR beta CDR3 regions. HTBI primers drove first-round RT-PCR of the TCR CDR3. TCRdb reanalysed the multiplex PCR reads using MiXCR and keeps one entry per CDR3 protein. The profile shows some 550,000 distinct CDR3 sequences, around 20% of them singletons. The sample consisted of blood. The receptor source for this set is a man between 18 and 29 years old with Graves' hyperthyroidism.

This chain joins TRBV30 and TRBJ2-2; the D gene is possibly TRBD2 (7 bases). CDR1 is GTSNPN, CDR2 SVGIG, per germline (reference sequence). The V end was cut by 6 bases, the J end by 5 bases, with 19 bases between. There are 15 residues in the CDR3. CDR3 DNA sequence: TGTGCCTGTCGAGGGGGGGGTTGGGAAACCGGGGAGCTGTTTTTT. It encodes CACRGGGWETGELFF.

This clonotype has a count of ten or more. The chain combines TRBV5-1 with TRBJ1-1; possible D gene TRBD1, 6 bases. Looked up from germline, CDR1 is SGHRS and CDR2 is YFSETQ. This CDR3 comprises 13 residues. Trimming pared 0 bases from V and 11 bases from J, leaving 14 bases between. CDR3 loop: CASSLEDRGWAFF. CDR3 sequence (DNA): TGCGCCAGCAGCTTGGAGGACAGAGGCTGGGCTTTCTTT.

In this sample, this clonotype turned up a few times. V and J are TRBV2 and TRBJ2-7, with TRBD1 as a possible D gene (6 bases). CDR1 is SNHLY and CDR2 is FYNNEI in the germline V gene. V was pared by 5 bases and J by 5 bases, with 19 bases between. This CDR3 region has 15 residues. Here the CDR3 DNA reads TGTGCCAGCAGTTTAGCGCTCGGGACAAGGGACGAGCAGTACTTC. Its protein product is CASSLALGTRDEQYF.

The genes are TRBV18 and TRBJ1-1, with a weak D call TRBD1 (5 bases). This CDR3 spans 14 amino acids. Trimming removed 6 bases from V and 1 base from J, with 12 bases in between. Germline CDR1 reads KGHSH; CDR2 reads LQKENI. The CDR3 loop reads CASSRDGKNTEAFF. DNA for the CDR3: TGTGCCAGCTCTCGGGACGGCAAGAACACTGAAGCTTTCTTT.

As concerns this clonotype: One end of the junction varies from germline; a read error may be responsible. V and J are TRBV5-1 and TRBJ1-1; D remains ambiguous. The germline V gene has CDR1 SGHRS and CDR2 YFSETQ. The CDR3 totals 14 residues. In nucleotides, the CDR3 is TGCGCCAGCAGCTTGGGTCAGATGAACACTGAATCTTTCTTT. It yields the protein CASSLGQMNTESFF. The full variable domain, completed using reference TRBV5-1 and TRBJ1-1, is KAGVTQTPRYLIKTRGQQVTLSCSPISGHRSVSWYQQTPGQGLQFLFEYFSETQRNKGNFPGRFSGRQFSNSRSEMNVSTLELGDSALYLCASSLGQMNTESFFGQGTRLTVV.

This clonotype occurred many times. V is TRBV6-5 and J is TRBJ2-7; D remains unclear. V shed 3 bases and J shed 3 bases, with 9 bases lying between them. CDR1 and CDR2 from the germline V gene are MNHEY and SVGAGI. This CDR3 region has 13 residues. The CDR3 protein is CASSYGVGYEQYF. The CDR3 DNA follows: TGTGCCAGCAGTTATGGTGTGGGCTACGAGCAGTACTTC.

This clonotype has a count of ten or more. The chain combines TRBV11-1 with TRBJ2-7; 10 nucleotides line up with TRBD1. Germline lookup yields CDR1 SGHAT and CDR2 FQDESV (reference sequence). The J segment lost 2 bases and the V segment lost 1 base, leaving 8 bases of the junction unmatched. The CDR3 runs 17 residues. The chain's CDR3 is CASSLGVLGQGAYEQYF. The CDR3 DNA reads TGTGCCAGCAGCTTAGGGGTGCTCGGACAGGGGGCCTACGAGCAGTACTTC.

There are a few counts of this clonotype. The chain links TRBV9 to TRBJ1-2; D unresolved. In germline, CDR1 is SGDLS, CDR2 YYNGEE. With 2 bases removed from V and 8 bases from J, the gap between germline ends came to 10 bases. The CDR3 has 12 amino acids. CDR3 bases: TGTGCCAGCAGCGTCCTTGCCGGGGGCTACACCTTC. Its protein is CASSVLAGGYTF.

Of note for this clonotype: The conserved final phenylalanine or tryptophan is absent from the CDR3, which likely points to a read error. No DNA is shown, since the ends of the CDR3 on it are uncertain; the CDR3 is the one TCRdb lists. The chain uses TRBV28 and TRBJ2-2; the listed D gene, TRBD1, was not tested against the DNA. With termini counted, the CDR3 has 16 amino acids. The germline V gene has CDR1 MDHEN and CDR2 SYDVKM. The CDR3 loop is CASSFSRQVETGELLV.

In this sample, this clonotype turned up many times. The chain employs TRBV27 and TRBJ1-2; TRBD1 is a possible D gene (6 bases). Germline-derived CDR1 and CDR2 are MNHEY and SMNVEV (reference sequence). The CDR3 length is 14 residues. The ends were cut back, 5 bases at V and 4 bases at J, with 14 bases in the middle. CDR3 DNA sequence: TGTGCCAGCAGTAGTGACAGGCGTCTCTATGGCTACACCTTC. This codes for CASSSDRRLYGYTF.

This chain joins TRBV28 and TRBJ2-7; D is undetermined. Trimming left V 3 bases short and J 9 bases short, with 9 bases between. CDR1 is MDHEN and CDR2 is SYDVKM in the germline V gene. CDR3 size: 11 residues. The CDR3 bases are TGTGCCAGCAGTTTCGCTACCTCGCAGTACTTC. The encoded protein is CASSFATSQYF.

The table lists this clonotype with many counts. The rearrangement joins TRBV6-1 to TRBJ2-5; D unclear. Germline V gene lookup returns CDR1 MNHNS and CDR2 SASEGT. Trimming left V 4 bases short and J 2 bases short, with 8 bases between. This CDR3 comprises 13 residues. CDR3 in DNA: TGTGCCAGCAGTGGGGCAGTACAAGAGACCCAGTACTTC. It is translated as CASSGAVQETQYF.

This clonotype was recorded many times. The chain couples TRBV19 to TRBJ1-5; maybe TRBD1 (5 bases). Trimming took 4 bases from V and 2 from J, leaving 12 bases between them. Germline assignment: CDR1 LNHDA and CDR2 SQIVND (reference sequence). The CDR3 sequence is 15 residues long. The CDR3 here is CASSTGTEGNQPQHF. The CDR3 coding sequence is TGTGCCAGTAGTACCGGGACGGAGGGCAATCAGCCCCAGCATTTT.

This clonotype was recorded many times. The CDR3 sequence is CASGPQGIGTEAFF. DNA for the CDR3: TGTGCTAGTGGTCCACAGGGGATCGGGACTGAAGCTTTCTTT. This rearrangement joins TRBV12-5 to TRBJ1-1, with 7 nucleotides matching TRBD1. The CDR3 sequence is 14 residues long. After removal of 5 bases from V and 5 bases from J, the junction contained 8 bases not matched to a gene. Per the germline V gene, CDR1 is LGHNT and CDR2 is FRNRAP.

This clonotype occurred many times. The J gene is TRBJ2-7, the V gene TRBV20-1; tentative D call: TRBD2 (6 bases). The CDR3 is 14 residues long. CDR1 and CDR2 from the germline V gene are DFQATT and SNEGSKA (reference sequence). V was pared by 0 bases and J by 6 bases, with 15 bases between. The CDR3 loop is CSAREGRESSEQYF. The CDR3 region has the DNA TGCAGTGCTAGAGAAGGTCGGGAGTCGTCCGAGCAGTACTTC.

This clonotype appeared many times. The V call is TRBV30, the J call TRBJ1-2; a possible D gene is TRBD1 (5 bases). V was clipped by 0 bases and J by 10 bases, with 9 bases between them. This CDR3 contains 11 residues. In germline, CDR1 is GTSNPN, CDR2 SVGIG (reference sequence). CDR3 sequence reads: CAWSVQGTYTF. The CDR3, as DNA: TGTGCCTGGAGTGTCCAGGGAACCTACACCTTC.

This clonotype was recorded many times. CDR3 bases: TGTGCCAGCATCAACGGGGGGAGGAACTATGGCTACACCTTC. Its protein product is CASINGGRNYGYTF. This rearrangement joins TRBV28 to TRBJ1-2, with TRBD1 as a possible D gene (5 bases). The CDR3 has 14 amino acids. The ends were cut back, 7 bases at V and 2 bases at J, with 14 bases in the middle. Germline V CDR1 and CDR2: MDHEN, SYDVKM.

This clonotype was counted many times. V usage is TRBV12-3 or TRBV12-4 and J usage is TRBJ1-3; D gene unclear. CDR3 length: 13 amino acids. Deletions cut 3 bases from V and 8 bases from J, with 11 bases between. This CDR3 reads CASSLWVSDTIYF. CDR3 in DNA: TGTGCCAGCAGTTTGTGGGTATCGGACACCATATATTTT.

The chain recombines TRBV5-1 with TRBJ1-1, with D possibly matching TRBD1 (6 bases). The germline CDR1 and CDR2 sequences are SGHRS and YFSETQ. V gave up 0 bases and J gave up 6 bases, with 12 bases separating them. CDR3 length equals 14 residues. CDR3 protein: CASSLEGGSAEAFF. CDR3 nucleotides: TGCGCCAGCAGCTTGGAGGGGGGGTCGGCTGAAGCTTTCTTT. Full variable domain (rest looked up from reference TRBV5-1 and TRBJ1-1): KAGVTQTPRYLIKTRGQQVTLSCSPISGHRSVSWYQQTPGQGLQFLFEYFSETQRNKGNFPGRFSGRQFSNSRSEMNVSTLELGDSALYLCASSLEGGSAEAFFGQGTRLTVV.

The table lists this clonotype with many counts. This chain uses TRBV12-3 or TRBV12-4 with TRBJ1-3; D perhaps matches TRBD1 (5 bases). The germline V and J ends were trimmed by 8 bases and 4 bases, with 18 bases remaining between them. The CDR3 is 15 amino acids. The CDR3 is CASRLKGREGNTIYF. The CDR3 nucleotides are TGTGCCAGCCGTCTGAAGGGACGGGAGGGAAACACCATATATTTT.